One T cell receptor beta chain is described in this entry. The antigen remains unidentified. The sample's time point: late sampling 161 to 241 days after vaccination in a few convalescent patients. This record belongs to a study of vaccination and CD4 T cells after COVID-19. Study findings and constraints: Investigators enrolled relatively few convalescent patients and included no early post-infection timepoints.

CDR3 length: 11 residues. Trimming cost V 1 base and J 8 bases, with 3 bases left between them. TCRdb ran MiXCR on the PCR reads and lists one entry per CDR3 protein. The data contain 25,000 to 35,000 distinct CDR3 sequences, 45% to 50% of them singletons. The input for sequencing was CD4+ T cells from blood, taken about 7 months after SARS-CoV-2 vaccination. The receptor was derived from a human donor who had recovered from COVID-19. This rearrangement joins TRBV12-3 or TRBV12-4 to TRBJ2-1; unclear D gene. The CDR3 region has the DNA TGTGCCAGCAGTTTAGTGGATGAGCAGTTCTTC. It is translated as CASSLVDEQFF.